Listed below are T cell receptor beta chains from one sample, sequenced in a study of monozygotic twins with inflammatory bowel disease. TCRdb reprocessed the 5' RACE reads, with one entry per CDR3 protein and no DNA. The sample has roughly 150,000 distinct CDR3 sequences. The source material was blood. The receptors were gathered from a human donor with ulcerative colitis or Crohn's disease, or a healthy co-twin of an affected twin (not recorded which). CDR3s include the opening cysteine and the closing phenylalanine or tryptophan. Each record gives: J gene, V gene, CDR3 protein.

J: TRBJ2-7; V: TRBV20-1; CDR3: CSASFPSGGTYEQYF
J: TRBJ1-6; V: TRBV5-6; CDR3: CASSSGQGGGYNSPLHF
J: TRBJ1-2; V: TRBV20-1; CDR3: CSAPDSRSYGYTF
J: TRBJ1-1; V: TRBV9; CDR3: CASSKTGGAPEAFF
J: TRBJ2-3; V: TRBV9; CDR3: CASSVGLAPSTDTQYF
J: TRBJ2-3; V: TRBV7-2; CDR3: CASSLRGTSGADTQYF
J: TRBJ2-7; V: TRBV7-9; CDR3: CASSLNSGTGSYEQYF
J: TRBJ1-1; V: TRBV7-2; CDR3: CASSHRGVKREAFF
J: TRBJ2-7; V: TRBV5-1; CDR3: CASRPLYRTTTSYEQYF
J: TRBJ1-5; V: TRBV6-5; CDR3: CASSYSGQRGQPQHF
J: TRBJ2-1; V: TRBV9; CDR3: CASSTSTQNEQFF
J: TRBJ2-7; V: TRBV12-3/TRBV12-4; CDR3: CASSFDREYEQYF
J: TRBJ2-7; V: TRBV10-3; CDR3: CAISTGGEQYF
J: TRBJ2-1; V: TRBV5-6; CDR3: CASSLRGSSYNEQFF
J: TRBJ2-2; V: TRBV12-3/TRBV12-4; CDR3: CASSSLAGGPPGELFF
J: TRBJ2-7; V: TRBV20-1; CDR3: CSASYGRNYEQYF
J: TRBJ2-3; V: TRBV24-1; CDR3: CATSDLQTGRTDTQYF
J: TRBJ2-1; V: TRBV20-1; CDR3: CSAQNGFEHEQFF
J: TRBJ1-5; V: TRBV18; CDR3: CASRDSNQPQHF
J: TRBJ2-5; V: TRBV6-5; CDR3: CASSYPGGETQYF
J: TRBJ2-1; V: TRBV29-1; CDR3: CSVGALYNEQFF
J: TRBJ2-7; V: TRBV7-2; CDR3: CASSPQDGKQYF
J: TRBJ2-7; V: TRBV5-1; CDR3: CASSPGGGRAYEQYF
J: TRBJ2-7; V: TRBV5-6; CDR3: CASSFGRPAYEQYF
J: TRBJ2-1; V: TRBV7-2; CDR3: CASSSFTSGGPNEQFF
J: TRBJ1-2; V: TRBV5-1; CDR3: CASSPTTGNYGYTF
J: TRBJ2-7; V: TRBV20-1; CDR3: CSARGGLGPRWTYEQYF
J: TRBJ1-5; V: TRBV28; CDR3: CASSFEAGPNQPQHF
J: TRBJ2-7; V: TRBV7-2; CDR3: CASSFPPGQSPYEQYF
J: TRBJ1-1; V: TRBV7-2; CDR3: CASSFSNPSGRARGGRRPEAFF
J: TRBJ2-3; V: TRBV12-3/TRBV12-4; CDR3: CASSPLAGGNTDTQYF
J: TRBJ2-3; V: TRBV10-3; CDR3: CAISVAGGLADTQYF
J: TRBJ1-1; V: TRBV10-3; CDR3: CAISDEPWDRDGTEAFF
J: TRBJ1-2; V: TRBV5-8; CDR3: CASSYHRTTDGYTF
J: TRBJ2-7; V: TRBV5-1; CDR3: CASSLGNSGFMSEQYF
J: TRBJ2-1; V: TRBV5-1; CDR3: CASSPTVGHQEQFF
J: TRBJ2-3; V: TRBV12-3/TRBV12-4; CDR3: CASSSDDREVDTQYF
J: TRBJ1-5; V: TRBV20-1; CDR3: CSAMDRVRSDQPQHF
J: TRBJ2-2; V: TRBV7-9; CDR3: CASSIRQAGSGELFF